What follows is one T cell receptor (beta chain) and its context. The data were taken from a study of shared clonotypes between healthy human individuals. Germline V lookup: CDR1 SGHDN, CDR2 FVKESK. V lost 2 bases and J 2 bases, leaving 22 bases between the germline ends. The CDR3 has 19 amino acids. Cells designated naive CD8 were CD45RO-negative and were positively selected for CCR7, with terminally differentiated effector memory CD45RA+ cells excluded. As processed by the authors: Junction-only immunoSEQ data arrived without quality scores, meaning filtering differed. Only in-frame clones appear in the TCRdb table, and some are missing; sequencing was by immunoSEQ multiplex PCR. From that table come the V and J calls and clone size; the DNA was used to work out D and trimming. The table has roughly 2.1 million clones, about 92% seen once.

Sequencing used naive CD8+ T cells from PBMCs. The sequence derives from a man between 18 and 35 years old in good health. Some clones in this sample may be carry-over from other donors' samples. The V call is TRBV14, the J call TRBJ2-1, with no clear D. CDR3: CASSQQDGFEEGTYNEQFF. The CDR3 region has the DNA TGTGCCAGCAGCCAACAAGATGGCTTTGAAGAAGGGACCTACAATGAGCAGTTCTTC.